This entry describes one T cell receptor beta chain. The data stem from a study of T cell changes during pregnancy in multiple sclerosis. TCRdb's copy holds only in-frame clones and misses some; the assay was immunoSEQ multiplex PCR. The data show about 50,000 clones, with around 90% seen just once and 0.61% held by the top ten. The CDR3 contains 15 residues. CDR1 and CDR2 from the germline V gene are SNHLY and FYNNEI. The junction had 10 bases not matched to a gene; V was cut back by 5 bases and J by 6 bases. The sequence was collected from a female donor in good health, enrolled as a control in a pregnancy study. J is TRBJ2-7 and V is TRBV2; 10 bases are shared with TRBD1. Sequencing was performed on CD4+ T cells from peripheral blood mononuclear cells, taken after pregnancy. CDR3 sequence reads: CASSLWTGGQGEQYF. The CDR3 nucleotides are TGTGCCAGCAGTCTATGGACAGGGGGACAAGGCGAGCAGTACTTC.